The 20 T cell receptor beta chains below all came from one sample that was sequenced in a study of radiotherapy plus CTLA-4 blockade in lung cancer. TCRdb keeps only in-frame clones here, not all; method: immunoSEQ multiplex PCR. The sample lists roughly 71,000 clones, about 80% occurring once. The source was peripheral blood, collected from a patient treated with radiotherapy plus ipilimumab. The receptors originated from a human donor with non-small cell lung cancer who had a complete response to radiotherapy plus ipilimumab.

This clone appeared a single time. As DNA, the CDR3 is TGTGCCAGCTCACAAACACAGGGGGCCACCGGGGAGCTGTTTTTT. Its protein product is CASSQTQGATGELFF. J is TRBJ2-2 and V is TRBV18, with TRBD1 matching 9 bases. The CDR3 runs to 15 residues. The germline CDR1 and CDR2 sequences are KGHSH and LQKENI. Germline trimming cut 4 bases from V and 4 bases from J; bases unmatched to any gene: 4.

The chain combines TRBV2 with TRBJ2-7; TRBD1 is a possible D gene (6 bases). CDR3 length: 12 amino acids. Trimming cost V 7 bases and J 7 bases, with 14 bases left between them. Germline CDR1 and CDR2: SNHLY and FYNNEI. In DNA form, the CDR3 reads TGTGCCAGCAAGGGGGACGGCCCTGAGCAGTACGTC. Translation gives CASKGDGPEQYV.

This chain uses TRBV29-1 with TRBJ1-5; a possible D gene is TRBD1 (6 bases). Per the germline V gene, CDR1 is SQVTM and CDR2 is ANQGSEA. This CDR3 contains 13 residues. V gave up 4 bases and J gave up 6 bases, with 13 bases separating them. The DNA of the CDR3 is TGCAGCGTTGTCCCGGGGGGCGGTCAGCCCCAGCATTTT. Protein product: CSVVPGGGQPQHF.

V and J are TRBV2 and TRBJ1-5; D perhaps matches TRBD1 (6 bases). This CDR3 spans 15 amino acids. V gave up 4 bases and J gave up 4 bases, with 14 bases separating them. Per germline, CDR1 SNHLY and CDR2 FYNNEI. CDR3 bases: TGTGCCAGCAGTGGACAGAGGGGGAGTAATCAGCCCCAGCATTTT. It codes for CASSGQRGSNQPQHF.

J is TRBJ2-1 and V is TRBV28, with 8 nucleotides matching TRBD2. Germline V gene data show CDR1 as MDHEN and CDR2 as SYDVKM. The length of the CDR3 is 19 residues. V lost 1 base to trimming and J lost 7 bases; unmatched junction nucleotides: 18. CDR3 amino acids: CASSLFFRTSREVVNEQFF. DNA for the CDR3: TGTGCCAGCAGTTTATTTTTCCGGACTAGCAGGGAGGTAGTAAATGAGCAGTTCTTC.

The chain links TRBV19 to TRBJ1-4, with 9 nucleotides matching TRBD1. CDR3 length: 15 amino acids. Germline V gene sequence: CDR1 LNHDA, CDR2 SQIVND (reference sequence). The ends lost 5 bases at V and 4 bases at J; junction bases unmatched: 5. The CDR3 sequence is CASSFRQGGNEKLFF. CDR3 in DNA: TGTGCCAGTAGTTTCCGACAGGGGGGTAATGAAAAACTGTTTTTT.

The chain joins TRBV2 to TRBJ1-2, with 7 positions matching TRBD1. Trimming took 5 bases from V and 6 from J; bases not matched to a gene: 6. Germline CDR1 SNHLY, CDR2 FYNNEI. The CDR3 totals 13 residues. The CDR3 DNA reads as TGTGCCAGCAGTCCGACAGGGAATAATGGCTACACCTTC. Amino acid sequence: CASSPTGNNGYTF.

Only a few counts were recorded for this clone. The chain joins TRBV7-9 to TRBJ2-1, with D uncertain. The CDR3 sequence is 14 residues long. Deletions cut 1 base from V and 0 bases from J, with 4 bases between. The germline V gene encodes CDR1 SEHNR and CDR2 FQNEAQ (reference sequence). CDR3 bases: TGTGCCAGCAGCTTAGAGAGCTCCTACAATGAGCAGTTCTTC. Its protein is CASSLESSYNEQFF.

The gene calls are TRBV11-2 and TRBJ2-2; possible D gene TRBD1, 5 bases. The germline V gene has CDR1 SGHAT and CDR2 FQNNGV. Trimming removed 2 bases at V and 3 bases at J, with 13 bases between. The length of the CDR3 is 16 residues. CDR3 in DNA: TGTGCCAGCAGCTTAAAGGACAACACCTACACCGGGGAGCTGTTTTTT. Protein sequence: CASSLKDNTYTGELFF.

This chain uses TRBV9 with TRBJ2-3; D gene uncertain. The CDR3 consists of 12 residues. V was cut by 7 bases and J by 4 bases, with 10 bases left in between. CDR1 and CDR2 (germline): SGDLS, YYNGEE. CDR3 loop: CASSKVADTQYF. As DNA, the CDR3 is TGTGCCAGCTCGAAGGTCGCAGATACGCAGTATTTT.

Sample share makes this clone medium-sized. Other nucleotide sequences in the sample specify the same CDR3. The chain is built from TRBV27 and TRBJ2-2, with a tentative D call TRBD2 (6 bases). Deletions cut 2 bases from V and 6 bases from J, with 7 bases between. CDR3 size: 13 residues. Germline V gene data show CDR1 as MNHEY and CDR2 as SMNVEV (reference sequence). The CDR3 sequence: CASSLAGSGELFF. The CDR3, as DNA: TGTGCCAGCAGTTTAGCGGGGTCCGGGGAGCTGTTTTTT.

Within the sample, this clone is medium-sized. V gene TRBV14 combines with J gene TRBJ2-7; D unresolved. Germline V gives CDR1 SGHDN, CDR2 FVKESK. This CDR3 contains 12 residues. The V end was cut by 3 bases, the J end by 1 base, with 4 bases between. The CDR3 bases are TGTGCCAGCAGCCAGGGTTCCTACGAGCAGTACGTC. Its protein product is CASSQGSYEQYV.

This rearrangement joins TRBV10-1 to TRBJ2-2; D gene unclear. The CDR3 totals 13 residues. V lost 2 bases and J 7 bases, leaving 8 bases between the germline ends. Germline CDR1 reads WNHNN; CDR2 reads SYGVQD (reference sequence). The CDR3 DNA is TGCGCCAGCAGTGAGATGGAAGGCGGGGAGCTGTTTTTT. This sequence encodes CASSEMEGGELFF.

The chain couples TRBV6-1 to TRBJ2-7; 9 positions agree with TRBD1. There are 14 residues in the CDR3. V was pared by 10 bases and J by 4 bases, with 11 bases of the junction left unmatched. The germline gives CDR1 MNHNS, CDR2 SASEGT. DNA for the CDR3: TGTGCCATCCAACCGGGACAGGGTGTATACGAGCAGTACTTC. Its protein is CAIQPGQGVYEQYF.

This chain joins TRBV5-6 and TRBJ1-2; D gene unclear. Germline-derived CDR1 and CDR2 are SGHDT and YYEEEE. Trimming stripped 4 bases from V and 3 bases from J, with 13 bases between. This CDR3 has 14 residues. This CDR3 reads CASSKADRYYGYTF. CDR3 nucleotide sequence: TGTGCCAGCAGCAAAGCCGACCGGTACTATGGCTACACCTTC. Complete variable domain (other parts from reference TRBV5-6 and TRBJ1-2): DAGVTQSPTHLIKTRGQQVTLRCSPKSGHDTVSWYQQALGQGPQFIFQYYEEEERQRGNFPDRFSGHQFPNYSSELNVNALLLGDSALYLCASSKADRYYGYTFGSGTRLTVV.

This clone turned up a few times. The chain recombines TRBV15 with TRBJ2-3, with D perhaps TRBD1 (6 bases). Germline-derived CDR1 and CDR2 are LNHNV and YYDKDF (reference sequence). The ends were cut back, 4 bases at V and 2 bases at J, with 16 bases in the middle. The CDR3 loop spans 16 amino acids. The CDR3 nucleotides read TGTGCCACCAGCAAGGGCAGAGGGGGATTCACAGATACGCAGTATTTT. It is translated as CATSKGRGGFTDTQYF.

The rearrangement uses TRBV6-1 and TRBJ2-1, with D possibly matching TRBD1 (6 bases). This CDR3 has 12 residues. Germline V lookup: CDR1 MNHNS, CDR2 SASEGT. V was trimmed by 6 bases and J by 7 bases, leaving 10 bases between them. The DNA for the CDR3 is TGTGCCAGCAGCAAGAGGGGGAATGAGCAGTTCTTC. The encoded protein is CASSKRGNEQFF.

A single count supports this clone. This chain uses TRBV7-8 with TRBJ1-5; D possibly corresponds to TRBD1 (5 bases). The CDR3 spans 15 residues. Trimming took off 5 bases at V and 4 bases at J, with 15 bases between the two ends. Per germline, CDR1 SGHVS and CDR2 FQNEAQ. The CDR3 DNA follows: TGTGCCAGCAGCCGGCGCCCAGGGCCGAATCAGCCCCAGCATTTT. Translation gives CASSRRPGPNQPQHF.

The chain has TRBV30 and TRBJ2-7; no definite D call. V was cut by 0 bases and J by 1 base, with 7 bases left in between. The germline gives CDR1 GTSNPN, CDR2 SVGIG (reference sequence). The CDR3 sequence is 13 residues long. The CDR3 nucleotides are TGTGCCTGGAGTGTAGGGCAATCCTACGAGCAGTACGTC. Translating it yields CAWSVGQSYEQYV.

This chain joins TRBV6-6 and TRBJ1-1; 8 nucleotides align to TRBD1. CDR3 length: 15 residues. J gave up 1 base and V 5 bases, and 6 bases lay outside the gene matches. Germline CDR1 and CDR2: MNHNY and SVGAGI (reference sequence). The CDR3 loop is CASSNPGGWNTEAFF. The CDR3 bases are TGTGCCAGCAGTAATCCAGGGGGCTGGAACACTGAAGCTTTCTTT.